These 27 T cell receptor beta chains originate from one sample sequenced in a study of shared T cell receptors in the human thymus. TCRdb keeps only in-frame clones here, not all; method: immunoSEQ multiplex PCR. Of some 760,000 clones in the sample, 70% to 90% were seen once. The same sample was also used in a study of human thymus T cells.

Sequencing input: thymocytes. These receptors all come from a girl in the first two years of life with a congenital heart defect.

This chain uses TRBV7-8 with TRBJ2-5, with TRBD1 identical over 11 bases. Germline CDR1 reads SGHVS; CDR2 reads FQNEAQ. The junction had 7 bases not matched to a gene; V was cut back by 5 bases and J by 5 bases. The CDR3 totals 15 residues. CDR3 DNA: TGTGCCAGCAGCCGATGGACAGGGGGCAGGGAGACCCAGTACTTC. Its protein is CASSRWTGGRETQYF.

The J gene is TRBJ2-1, the V gene TRBV5-6; possibly TRBD1 for D (6 bases). CDR1 is SGHDT, CDR2 YYEEEE, per germline. The CDR3 is 18 amino acids. The V gene lost 0 bases and the J gene lost 2 bases, with 18 bases spanning the gap. The CDR3 coding sequence is TGTGCCAGCAGCTTGGCGGTGGGAGCAGGGGAAACCTACAATGAGCAGTTCTTC. This gives the protein CASSLAVGAGETYNEQFF.

The chain carries TRBV7-2 and TRBJ2-1, with 8 bases lining up with TRBD2. Germline lookup yields CDR1 SGHTA and CDR2 FQGNSA. After removal of 5 bases from V and 8 bases from J, the junction contained 11 bases not matched to a gene. This CDR3 comprises 15 residues. This CDR3 is CASSPIGGAADEQFF. The CDR3 nucleotides read TGTGCCAGCAGCCCCATCGGGGGGGCCGCCGATGAGCAGTTCTTC.

The chain combines TRBV5-8 with TRBJ1-5; 8 nucleotides agree with TRBD1. V lost 5 bases to trimming and J lost 1 base; unmatched junction nucleotides: 5. Germline V gene data show CDR1 as SGHTS and CDR2 as YDEGEE. This CDR3 is 15 amino acids long. The DNA of the CDR3 is TGTGCCAGCAGGATTACAGGGGGAAGCAATCAGCCCCAGCATTTT. Translating it yields CASRITGGSNQPQHF.

The chain carries TRBV4-1 and TRBJ2-3; D is unresolved. CDR1 MGHRA and CDR2 YSYEKL come from the germline V gene. The CDR3 is made up of 12 amino acids. V lost 4 bases and J lost 1, with 3 bases in between. Written as DNA, the CDR3 is TGCGCCAGCAGCCCATGCACAGATACGCAGTATTTT. Its protein is CASSPCTDTQYF.

This clone was detected only a few times. This sequence joins TRBV27 and TRBJ2-7; the match to TRBD1 covers 8 bases. The germline CDR1 and CDR2 sequences are MNHEY and SMNVEV (reference sequence). The CDR3 consists of 15 residues. J gave up 0 bases and V 6 bases, and 7 bases lay outside the gene matches. CDR3 loop: CASRGQGGPSYEQYF. The CDR3 DNA follows: TGTGCCAGCAGAGGACAGGGAGGTCCCTCCTACGAGCAGTACTTC.

This chain uses TRBV5-1 with TRBJ2-3; 8 nucleotides align to TRBD2. The V segment lost 1 base and the J segment 2 bases; nucleotides outside the gene matches: 12. The length of the CDR3 is 18 residues. Germline lookup yields CDR1 SGHRS and CDR2 YFSETQ. This CDR3 reads CASSLSRGRGEVTDTQYF. CDR3 sequence (DNA): TGCGCCAGCAGCTTGTCACGCGGGCGGGGGGAAGTCACAGATACGCAGTATTTT.

The chain joins TRBV6-1 to TRBJ2-5; 14 bases are a match to TRBD2. Germline CDR1 is MNHNS and CDR2 is SASEGT. The V segment lost 4 bases and the J segment 6 bases; nucleotides outside the gene matches: 7. The CDR3 has 16 amino acids. CDR3 nucleotides: TGTGCCAGCAGTGGAACGACTAGCGGGGGGGCAAAGACCCAGTACTTC. It translates to CASSGTTSGGAKTQYF.

The V and J genes are TRBV6-1 and TRBJ1-4; D remains ambiguous. V was shortened by 7 bases and J by 4 bases, with 10 bases between the two germline ends. The CDR3 totals 13 residues. Per germline, CDR1 MNHNS and CDR2 SASEGT. The DNA for the CDR3 is TGTGCCAGCACCCGAACAATTAATGAAAAACTGTTTTTT. Its protein is CASTRTINEKLFF.

The chain employs TRBV5-6 and TRBJ2-7; 8 bases are shared with TRBD1. The ends lost 0 bases at V and 4 bases at J; junction bases unmatched: 12. The CDR3 is made up of 17 amino acids. Looked up from germline, CDR1 is SGHDT and CDR2 is YYEEEE. CDR3 protein: CASSLAGMGTGRYEQYF. The CDR3 nucleotides are TGTGCCAGCAGCTTGGCCGGTATGGGGACAGGCCGTTACGAGCAGTACTTC.

J is TRBJ2-7 and V is TRBV10-2, with 9 bases fitting TRBD2. Germline V gene data show CDR1 as WSHSY and CDR2 as SAAADI. There are 15 residues in the CDR3. V dropped 6 bases and J dropped 5; count of bases not matched to a gene: 11. In DNA, the CDR3 is TGCGCCAGCAGGGGCCCGCGGGGGGGCCGTGACGAGCAGTACTTC. This translates into CASRGPRGGRDEQYF.

The V and J genes are TRBV4-1 and TRBJ2-7, with TRBD1 identical over 9 bases. CDR3 length: 16 residues. CDR1 and CDR2 from the germline V gene are MGHRA and YSYEKL. J was trimmed by 4 bases and V by 0 bases; bases with no gene match: 7. The CDR3 here is CASSQDKGQGGYEQYF. The CDR3 nucleotides are TGCGCCAGCAGCCAAGATAAGGGACAGGGAGGATACGAGCAGTACTTC.

The V call is TRBV7-9, the J call TRBJ1-1; D is unresolved. Germline V gene data show CDR1 as SEHNR and CDR2 as FQNEAQ (reference sequence). This CDR3 is 17 amino acids long. Trimming took off 4 bases at V and 5 bases at J, with 23 bases between the two ends. CDR3 loop: CASSSHSVVGRGTEAFF. Written as DNA, the CDR3 is TGTGCCAGCAGCTCCCATTCCGTTGTAGGGAGAGGGACTGAAGCTTTCTTT.

This chain connects TRBV7-2 to TRBJ2-1, with D possibly being TRBD1 (6 bases). The ends were cut back, 5 bases at V and 13 bases at J, with 18 bases in the middle. Per germline, CDR1 SGHTA and CDR2 FQGNSA. The CDR3 length is 13 residues. CDR3 residues: CASSEPRTARQFF. DNA for the CDR3: TGTGCCAGCAGCGAGCCGCGGACAGCACGTCAGTTCTTC.

For this clone: Other DNA sequences in this sample translate to the same CDR3. The J gene is TRBJ2-7, the V gene TRBV6-5, with a possible D match to TRBD1 (6 bases). The V and J ends lost 8 bases and 1 base respectively, with 15 bases between them. CDR1 is MNHEY, CDR2 SVGAGI, per germline. This CDR3 comprises 14 residues. CDR3 in DNA: TGTGCCAGCTCCTACAGGGAACGGTCCTACGAGCAGTACTTC. Its protein product is CASSYRERSYEQYF.

The chain uses TRBV9 and TRBJ1-2; tentatively, D is TRBD1 (5 bases). This CDR3 has 17 amino acids. Trimming stripped 0 bases from V and 3 bases from J, with 18 bases between. Germline V CDR1 and CDR2: SGDLS, YYNGEE. CDR3 loop: CASSVEQEPYRDYGYTF. The CDR3 DNA follows: TGTGCCAGCAGCGTAGAACAGGAACCTTATCGGGACTATGGCTACACCTTC.

The V gene is TRBV6-6, the J gene TRBJ1-4; 7 bases fit TRBD1. V gave up 6 bases and J gave up 3 bases; unmatched junction bases: 4. Germline-derived CDR1 and CDR2 are MNHNY and SVGAGI (reference sequence). The CDR3 has 14 residues. CDR3 DNA sequence: TGTGCCAGCAGATCTACAGGGGCTAATGAAAAACTGTTTTTT. Its protein is CASRSTGANEKLFF.

This chain links TRBV19 with TRBJ1-3; TRBD1 is a possible D gene (6 bases). V was cut by 10 bases and J by 3 bases, with 16 bases left in between. The CDR3 covers 14 residues. The germline V gene encodes CDR1 LNHDA and CDR2 SQIVND (reference sequence). The CDR3 loop reads CATKGGRGGNTIYF. For the CDR3, the DNA is TGTGCCACCAAGGGGGGGCGAGGTGGAAACACCATATATTTT.

The V call is TRBV9, the J call TRBJ1-2, with D possibly matching TRBD1 (6 bases). CDR3 length: 18 residues. The V end was cut by 4 bases, the J end by 6 bases, with 28 bases between. The germline V gene has CDR1 SGDLS and CDR2 YYNGEE. The CDR3 is CASSPRGGAHDEGDGYTF. The CDR3 DNA sequence: TGTGCCAGCAGCCCCCGGGGGGGGGCGCACGATGAAGGGGATGGCTACACCTTC.

The chain combines TRBV9 with TRBJ1-2; D not resolved. Trimming stripped 4 bases from V and 0 bases from J, with 19 bases between. Germline-derived CDR1 and CDR2 are SGDLS and YYNGEE. The CDR3 sequence is 17 residues long. The CDR3 DNA is TGTGCCAGCAGCACACAATGGTCGACACTTGCTAACTATGGCTACACCTTC. This translates into CASSTQWSTLANYGYTF.

This chain connects TRBV5-1 to TRBJ2-7; TRBD1 is a possible D gene (6 bases). This CDR3 is 16 amino acids long. Germline CDR1 reads SGHRS; CDR2 reads YFSETQ. V shed 0 bases and J shed 5 bases, with 18 bases lying between them. The CDR3 DNA reads as TGCGCCAGCAGCTTGGGGGCCCAGGGGAGCCTTCACGAGCAGTACTTC. Amino acids: CASSLGAQGSLHEQYF.

The chain is built from TRBV5-4 and TRBJ2-5; TRBD2 is a possible D gene (5 bases). This CDR3 region has 15 residues. The germline V and J ends were trimmed by 3 bases and 4 bases, with 16 bases remaining between them. CDR1 and CDR2 (germline): SGHNT, YYREEE (reference sequence). CDR3 in DNA: TGTGCCAGCAGCTCGTGGTTTGAGGGAGCAGAGACCCAGTACTTC. Its protein is CASSSWFEGAETQYF.

The chain links TRBV15 to TRBJ1-1, with unresolved D. Trimming cost V 3 bases and J 1 base, with 15 bases left between them. CDR3 length: 16 residues. The germline CDR1 and CDR2 sequences are LNHNV and YYDKDF (reference sequence). This CDR3 reads CATSRERGPRNTEAFF. In DNA form, the CDR3 reads TGTGCCACCAGCAGGGAGAGAGGCCCTCGGAACACTGAAGCTTTCTTT.

The chain links TRBV20-1 to TRBJ1-1; the D is unclear. In germline, CDR1 is DFQATT, CDR2 SNEGSKA (reference sequence). V lost 0 bases to trimming and J lost 13 bases, with 9 bases between them. CDR3 length: 10 amino acids. CDR3 sequence: CSARDIAGFF. The CDR3 DNA sequence: TGCAGTGCTAGAGATATTGCCGGTTTCTTT.

J is TRBJ1-1 and V is TRBV14, with 11 bases aligning to TRBD1. V gave up 1 base and J gave up 2 bases; unmatched junction bases: 21. Germline assignment: CDR1 SGHDN and CDR2 FVKESK. CDR3 length: 22 amino acids. As DNA, the CDR3 is TGTGCCAGCAGCCAAGGCGAGCTCCTTTCGAGGACAGGGGGCAGGGGAAACACTGAAGCTTTCTTT. Translation gives CASSQGELLSRTGGRGNTEAFF.

The chain carries TRBV18 and TRBJ1-1; D ambiguous. There are 15 residues in the CDR3. V shed 6 bases and J shed 3 bases, with 17 bases lying between them. Germline CDR1 and CDR2: KGHSH and LQKENI. CDR3 in DNA: TGTGCCAGCTCTCCGCGATGGGAGGCGGACACTGAAGCTTTCTTT. It is translated as CASSPRWEADTEAFF.

The chain carries TRBV28 and TRBJ1-5; TRBD1 aligns across 7 bases. The CDR3 consists of 17 residues. V was pared by 6 bases and J by 2 bases, with 13 bases of the junction left unmatched. Germline CDR1 is MDHEN and CDR2 is SYDVKM. The CDR3 DNA sequence: TGTGCCAGCAGCCAACCCCTTAGGGGGCGAGGCAATCAGCCCCAGCATTTT. Its translation is CASSQPLRGRGNQPQHF.